The subject of this entry is one T cell receptor beta chain. The sample is drawn from a study of control samples from healthy donors and cancer patients. Using immunoSEQ multiplex PCR, the repertoire was profiled, and TCRdb retains in-frame clones only, with some absent. The table shows 95,000 to 130,000 clones, with 85% to 90% occurring only once. The CDR3 is made up of 14 amino acids. In germline, CDR1 is MNHEY, CDR2 SMNVEV (reference sequence). V lost 2 bases and J 4 bases, leaving 9 bases between the germline ends. This TCR derives from a woman between 45 and 65 years old with colorectal cancer. V usage is TRBV27 and J usage is TRBJ1-3; D unclear. The sample was PBMCs. The CDR3 nucleotides read TGTGCCAGCAGTTTAACCACCCCAGGAAACACCATATATTTT. It translates to CASSLTTPGNTIYF.